What follows describes a single T cell receptor (beta chain). Losses at the gene ends were 10 bases for V and 5 bases for J; bases not matched to a gene: 9. The CDR3 loop spans 13 amino acids. The germline V gene has CDR1 SEHNR and CDR2 FQNEAQ (reference sequence). What was amplified from RNA transcripts were TCR beta CDR3 regions. HTBI primers were employed in a first-round RT-PCR of the TCR CDR3. TCRdb re-called the multiplex PCR reads through MiXCR, storing one row per CDR3 protein. The table includes approximately 870,000 distinct CDR3 sequences, 38% detected once. These data originate in a study of T cells in Graves' hyperthyroidism and ophthalmopathy. Study-level background: The authors collected peripheral blood at initial diagnosis, before any treatment.

The receptor was derived from a man younger than 35 with Graves' hyperthyroidism. The chain links TRBV7-9 to TRBJ2-5; 8 bases map to TRBD1. Source material: blood. CDR3 DNA sequence: TGTGCCACCCCGACAGGGGTACGGGAGACCCAGTACTTC. Translation: CATPTGVRETQYF.